Given below is one T cell receptor (beta chain) in context. The sample originates from a study of blood T cell repertoires in COVID-19. Study background: Acute-phase and convalescent COVID-19 samples originated in the United States, Italy and Spain. PBMCs, B-cell-depleted T cells, or T cells provided the cDNA or gDNA that made up the material.

The CDR3 is made up of 13 amino acids. Germline V gene data show CDR1 as KGHSH and CDR2 as LQKENI. The V end lost 3 bases, the J end lost 3 bases, and 5 bases lay between the germline ends. In the study's own analysis: Nucleated cell counts were estimated from reference gene primer amplification. The data were produced by immunoSEQ multiplex PCR, yet TCRdb's version contains in-frame clones alone and is incomplete. V and J calls and clone size follow that table, whereas D and trimming were derived from the DNA. The sample includes about 49,000 clones, about 85% seen only once; the top ten take 14%. The sequence was collected from a human donor in a cohort sampled during active COVID-19. The chain uses TRBV18 and TRBJ2-2; D is undetermined. What was sequenced was peripheral blood. CDR3 sequence (DNA): TGTGCCAGCTCACCCCGGGACACCGGGGAGCTGTTTTTT. Translating it yields CASSPRDTGELFF.